The clone carrying this TCR beta chain was recorded many times. Antigen: not known. This sample is drawn from a study of Graves' ophthalmopathy and Graves' hyperthyroidism. Study as a whole: Peripheral blood collection took place at initial diagnosis, before any treatment.

The V end lost 3 bases, the J end lost 7 bases, and 11 bases lay between the germline ends. CDR1 is SGHNT, CDR2 YYREEE, per germline (reference sequence). The CDR3 has 14 amino acids. Amplification of TCR beta CDR3 regions used RNA transcripts. Second-round multiplex PCR came after a first-round RT-PCR that employed HTBI primers. TCRdb processed the multiplex PCR reads anew with MiXCR; each CDR3 protein has one entry. The table shows hundreds of thousands of distinct CDR3 sequences, with around 40% occurring only once. Other autoimmune diseases, uncontrolled infections, pregnancy or lactation led to the exclusion of patients. The diagnostic workup employed clinical symptoms, serum thyroxine, TRAb, thyroid ultrasound and orbital computed tomography. Whole-study results and caveats: The authors also found most expanded thyroid clonotypes above 0.001 frequency in blood.

What was sequenced was peripheral blood. This chain joins TRBV5-4 and TRBJ1-6; no definite D call. This receptor was taken from an adult man with Graves' ophthalmopathy. The CDR3 protein is CASSSGPANSPLHF. As DNA, the CDR3 is TGTGCCAGCAGCTCCGGCCCAGCGAATTCACCCCTCCACTTT.